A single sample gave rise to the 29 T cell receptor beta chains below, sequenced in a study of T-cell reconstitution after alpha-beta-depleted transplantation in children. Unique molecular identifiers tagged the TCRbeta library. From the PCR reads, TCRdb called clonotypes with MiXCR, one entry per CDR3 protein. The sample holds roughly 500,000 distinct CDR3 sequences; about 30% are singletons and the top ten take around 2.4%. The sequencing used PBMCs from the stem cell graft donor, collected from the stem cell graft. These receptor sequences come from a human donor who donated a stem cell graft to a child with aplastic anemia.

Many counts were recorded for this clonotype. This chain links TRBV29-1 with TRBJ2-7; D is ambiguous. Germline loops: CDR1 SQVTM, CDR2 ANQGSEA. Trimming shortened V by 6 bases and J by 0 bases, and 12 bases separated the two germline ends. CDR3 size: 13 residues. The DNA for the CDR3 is TGCAGCGTCGAAACAGCGATCTCCTACGAGCAGTACTTC. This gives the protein CSVETAISYEQYF.

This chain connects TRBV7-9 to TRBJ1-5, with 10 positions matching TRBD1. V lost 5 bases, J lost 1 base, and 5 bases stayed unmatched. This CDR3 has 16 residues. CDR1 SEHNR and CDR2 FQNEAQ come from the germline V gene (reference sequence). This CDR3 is CASSPGQGRSNQPQHF. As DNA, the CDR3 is TGTGCCAGCAGCCCGGGACAGGGGAGAAGCAATCAGCCCCAGCATTTT.

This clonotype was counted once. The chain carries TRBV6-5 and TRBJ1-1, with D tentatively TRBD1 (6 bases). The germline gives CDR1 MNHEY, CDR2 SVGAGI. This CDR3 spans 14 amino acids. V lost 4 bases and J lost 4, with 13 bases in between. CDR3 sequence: CASSFYREGTEAFF. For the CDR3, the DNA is TGTGCCAGCAGTTTCTACAGGGAGGGCACTGAAGCTTTCTTT.

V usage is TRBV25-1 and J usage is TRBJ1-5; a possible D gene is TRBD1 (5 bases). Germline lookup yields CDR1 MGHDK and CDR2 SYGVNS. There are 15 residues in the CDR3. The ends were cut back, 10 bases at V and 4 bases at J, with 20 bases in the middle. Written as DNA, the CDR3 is TGTGCCAATGGAGAGAGGGGTCAGAGAAATCAGCCCCAGCATTTT. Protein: CANGERGQRNQPQHF.

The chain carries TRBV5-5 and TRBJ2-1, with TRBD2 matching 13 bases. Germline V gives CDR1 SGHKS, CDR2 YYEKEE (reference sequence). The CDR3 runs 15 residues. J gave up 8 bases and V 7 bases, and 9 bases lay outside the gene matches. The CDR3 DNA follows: TGTGCCAGCCGATTTGGACTAGCGGGAGCCTATGAGCAGTTCTTC. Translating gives CASRFGLAGAYEQFF. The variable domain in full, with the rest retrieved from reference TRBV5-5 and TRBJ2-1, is DAGVTQSPTHLIKTRGQQVTLRCSPISGHKSVSWYQQVLGQGPQFIFQYYEKEERGRGNFPDRFSARQFPNYSSELNVNALLLGDSALYLCASRFGLAGAYEQFFGPGTRLTVL.

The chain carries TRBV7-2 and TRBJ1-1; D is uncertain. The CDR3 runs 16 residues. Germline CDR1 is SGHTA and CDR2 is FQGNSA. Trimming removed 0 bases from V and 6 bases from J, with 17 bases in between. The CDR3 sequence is CASSLAGALVVAEAFF. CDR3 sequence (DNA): TGTGCCAGCAGCTTAGCGGGAGCGCTCGTTGTCGCTGAAGCTTTCTTT.

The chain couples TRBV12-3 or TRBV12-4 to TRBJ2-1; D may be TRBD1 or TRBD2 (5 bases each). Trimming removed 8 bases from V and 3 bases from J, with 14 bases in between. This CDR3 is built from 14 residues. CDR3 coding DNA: TGTGCCAGCTCGTCTAGCAGGGTCTACAATGAGCAGTTCTTC. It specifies CASSSSRVYNEQFF.

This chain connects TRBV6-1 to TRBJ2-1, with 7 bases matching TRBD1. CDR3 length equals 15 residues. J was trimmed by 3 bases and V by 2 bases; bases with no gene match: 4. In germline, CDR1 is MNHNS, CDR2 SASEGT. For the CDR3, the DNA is TGTGCCAGCAGTGAAAGGGGGCAAATCTACAATGAGCAGTTCTTC. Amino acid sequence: CASSERGQIYNEQFF.

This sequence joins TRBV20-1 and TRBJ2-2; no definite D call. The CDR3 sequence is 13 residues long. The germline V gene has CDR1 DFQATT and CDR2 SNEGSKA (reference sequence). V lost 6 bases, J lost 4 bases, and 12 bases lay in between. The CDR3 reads CSALPQSTGELFF. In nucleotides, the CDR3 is TGCAGTGCCCTCCCCCAGAGCACCGGGGAGCTGTTTTTT.

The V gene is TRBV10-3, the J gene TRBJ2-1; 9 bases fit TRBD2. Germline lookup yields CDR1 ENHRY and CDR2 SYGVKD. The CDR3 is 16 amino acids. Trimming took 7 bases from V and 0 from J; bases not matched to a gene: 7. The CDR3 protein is CAIKLGREGSYNEQFF. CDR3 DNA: TGTGCCATCAAATTGGGGCGGGAGGGCTCCTACAATGAGCAGTTCTTC.

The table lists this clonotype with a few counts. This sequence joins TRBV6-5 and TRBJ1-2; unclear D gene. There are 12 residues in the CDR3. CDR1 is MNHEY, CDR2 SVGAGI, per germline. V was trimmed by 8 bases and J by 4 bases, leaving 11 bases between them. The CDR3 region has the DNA TGTGCCAGCCTCGACCGATTCTATGGCTACACCTTC. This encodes CASLDRFYGYTF.

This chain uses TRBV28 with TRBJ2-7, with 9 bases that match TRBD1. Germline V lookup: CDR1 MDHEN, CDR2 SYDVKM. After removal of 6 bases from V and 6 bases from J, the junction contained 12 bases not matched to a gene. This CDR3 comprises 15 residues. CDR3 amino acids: CASRYRDRVPGEQYF. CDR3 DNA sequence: TGTGCCAGCAGATACCGGGACAGGGTTCCAGGCGAGCAGTACTTC.

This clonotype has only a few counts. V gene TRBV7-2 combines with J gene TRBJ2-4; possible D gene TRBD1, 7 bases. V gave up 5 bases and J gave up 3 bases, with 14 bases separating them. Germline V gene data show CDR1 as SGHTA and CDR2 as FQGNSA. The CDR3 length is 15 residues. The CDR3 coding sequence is TGTGCCAGCAGCAACCGACAGGGAGGCAAAAACATTCAGTACTTC. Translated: CASSNRQGGKNIQYF.

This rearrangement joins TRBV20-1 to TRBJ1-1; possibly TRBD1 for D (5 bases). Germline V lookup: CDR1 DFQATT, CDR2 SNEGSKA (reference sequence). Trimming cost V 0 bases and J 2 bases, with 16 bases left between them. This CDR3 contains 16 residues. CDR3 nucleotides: TGCAGTGCTAGAGACCCGGGGGTAACGGTAAACACTGAAGCTTTCTTT. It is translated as CSARDPGVTVNTEAFF.

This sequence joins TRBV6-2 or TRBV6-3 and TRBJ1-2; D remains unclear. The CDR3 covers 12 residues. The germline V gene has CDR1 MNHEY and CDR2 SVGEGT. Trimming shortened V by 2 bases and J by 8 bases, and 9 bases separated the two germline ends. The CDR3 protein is CASSYRVFGYTF. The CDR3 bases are TGTGCCAGCAGTTACAGGGTCTTCGGCTACACCTTC.

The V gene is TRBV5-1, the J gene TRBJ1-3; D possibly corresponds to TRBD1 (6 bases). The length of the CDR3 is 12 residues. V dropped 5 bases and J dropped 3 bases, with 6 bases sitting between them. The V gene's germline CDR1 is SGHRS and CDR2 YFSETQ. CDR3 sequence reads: CASRDSGNTIYF. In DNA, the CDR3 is TGCGCCAGCAGGGACAGTGGAAACACCATATATTTT.

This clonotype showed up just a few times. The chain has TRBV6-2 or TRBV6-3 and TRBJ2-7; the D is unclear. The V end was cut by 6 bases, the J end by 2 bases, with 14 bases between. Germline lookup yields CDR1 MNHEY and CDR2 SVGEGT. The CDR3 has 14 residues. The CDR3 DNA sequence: TGTGCCAGCAGCCCCTCTTTGGGTCCCTACGAGCAGTACGTC. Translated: CASSPSLGPYEQYV.

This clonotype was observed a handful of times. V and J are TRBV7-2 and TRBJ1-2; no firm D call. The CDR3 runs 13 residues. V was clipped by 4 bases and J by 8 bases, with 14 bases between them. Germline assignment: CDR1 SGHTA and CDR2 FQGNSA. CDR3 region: CASSSLPGQGYTF. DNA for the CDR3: TGTGCCAGCAGCTCCCTTCCCGGGCAAGGCTACACCTTC.

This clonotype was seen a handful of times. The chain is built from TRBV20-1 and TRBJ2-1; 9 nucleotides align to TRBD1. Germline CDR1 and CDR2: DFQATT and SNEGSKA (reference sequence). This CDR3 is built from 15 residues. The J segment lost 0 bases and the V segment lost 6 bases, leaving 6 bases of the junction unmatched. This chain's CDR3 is CSAGQGSISYNEQFF. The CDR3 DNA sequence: TGCAGTGCAGGACAGGGGTCTATCTCCTACAATGAGCAGTTCTTC.

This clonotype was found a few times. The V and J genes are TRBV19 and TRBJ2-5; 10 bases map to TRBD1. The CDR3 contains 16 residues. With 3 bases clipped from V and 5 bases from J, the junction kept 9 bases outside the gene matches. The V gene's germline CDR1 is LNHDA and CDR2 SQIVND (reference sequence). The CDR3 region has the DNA TGTGCCAGTAGTATCCCCGGGACAGGGGAGTGGGAGACCCAGTACTTC. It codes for CASSIPGTGEWETQYF.

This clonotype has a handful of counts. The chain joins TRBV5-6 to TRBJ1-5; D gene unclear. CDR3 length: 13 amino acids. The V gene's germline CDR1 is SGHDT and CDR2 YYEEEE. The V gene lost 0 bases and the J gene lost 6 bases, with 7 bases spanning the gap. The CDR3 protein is CASSLEAAQPQHF. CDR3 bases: TGTGCCAGCAGCTTGGAGGCTGCTCAGCCCCAGCATTTT.

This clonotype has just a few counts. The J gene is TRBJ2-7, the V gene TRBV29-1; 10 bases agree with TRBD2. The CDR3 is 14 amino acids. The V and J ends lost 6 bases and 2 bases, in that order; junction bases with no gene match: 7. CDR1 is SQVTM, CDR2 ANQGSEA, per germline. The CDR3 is CSVVTGLAAYEQYF. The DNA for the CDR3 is TGCAGCGTCGTTACAGGACTAGCGGCCTACGAGCAGTACTTC.

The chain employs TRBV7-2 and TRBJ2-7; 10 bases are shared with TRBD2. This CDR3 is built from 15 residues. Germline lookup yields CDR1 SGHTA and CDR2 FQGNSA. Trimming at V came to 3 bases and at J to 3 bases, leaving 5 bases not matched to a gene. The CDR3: CASSLRASGSYEQYF. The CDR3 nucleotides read TGTGCCAGCAGCTTGAGGGCTAGCGGGAGCTACGAGCAGTACTTC.

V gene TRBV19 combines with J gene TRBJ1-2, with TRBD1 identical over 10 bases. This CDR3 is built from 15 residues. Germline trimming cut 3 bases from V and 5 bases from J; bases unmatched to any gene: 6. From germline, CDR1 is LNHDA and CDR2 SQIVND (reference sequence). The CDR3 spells CASSITGQGTYGYTF. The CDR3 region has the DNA TGTGCCAGTAGTATTACGGGACAGGGGACATATGGCTACACCTTC.

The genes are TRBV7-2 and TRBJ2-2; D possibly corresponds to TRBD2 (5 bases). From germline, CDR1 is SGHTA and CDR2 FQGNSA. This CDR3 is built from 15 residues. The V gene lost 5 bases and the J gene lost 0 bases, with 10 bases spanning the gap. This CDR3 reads CASSADSTNTGELFF. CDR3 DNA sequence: TGTGCCAGCAGCGCGGACTCAACGAACACCGGGGAGCTGTTTTTT.

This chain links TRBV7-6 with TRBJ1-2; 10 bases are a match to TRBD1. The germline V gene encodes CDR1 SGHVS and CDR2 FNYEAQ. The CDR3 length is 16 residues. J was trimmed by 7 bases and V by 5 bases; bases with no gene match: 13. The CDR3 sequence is CASSRLVTGGLVGYTF. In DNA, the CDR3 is TGTGCCAGCAGCCGACTTGTGACAGGGGGCTTGGTTGGCTACACCTTC.

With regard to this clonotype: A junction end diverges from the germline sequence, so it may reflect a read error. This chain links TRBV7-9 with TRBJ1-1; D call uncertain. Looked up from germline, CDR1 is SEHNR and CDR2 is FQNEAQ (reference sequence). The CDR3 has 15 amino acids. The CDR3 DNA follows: TGTGCCAGCAGCTTAGGAAGCTCGGGGAACACTGAAGCTTTCTTC. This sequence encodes CASSLGSSGNTEAFF.

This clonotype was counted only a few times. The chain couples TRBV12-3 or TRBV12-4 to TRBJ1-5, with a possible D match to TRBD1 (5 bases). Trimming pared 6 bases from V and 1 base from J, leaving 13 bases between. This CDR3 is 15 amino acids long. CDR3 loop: CASRTGGSSNQPQHF. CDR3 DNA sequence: TGTGCCAGCAGGACTGGGGGTAGCAGCAATCAGCCCCAGCATTTT.

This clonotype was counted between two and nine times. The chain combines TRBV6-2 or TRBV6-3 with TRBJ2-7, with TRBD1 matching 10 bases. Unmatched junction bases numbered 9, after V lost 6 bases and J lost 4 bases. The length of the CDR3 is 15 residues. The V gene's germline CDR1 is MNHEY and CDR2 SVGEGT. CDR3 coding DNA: TGTGCCAGCAGCAATCCGGGACAGGGGAAATACGAGCAGTACTTC. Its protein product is CASSNPGQGKYEQYF.